These 17 T cell receptor beta chains originate from one sample sequenced in a study of shared clonotypes between healthy human individuals. TCRdb's copy holds only in-frame clones and misses some; the assay was immunoSEQ multiplex PCR. The data contain roughly 550,000 clones, around 95% of them seen just once; the ten biggest clones take up roughly 0.1%. Positive CCR7 selection of CD45RO-negative cells yielded the naive CD8 cells, and terminally differentiated effector memory CD45RA+ cells were excluded. Sequencing was performed on naive CD8+ T cells sorted from blood. The receptors were sampled from a woman between 25 and 40 years old in good health.

The J gene is TRBJ2-3, the V gene TRBV4-1; 9 bases fit TRBD2. Germline V lookup: CDR1 MGHRA, CDR2 YSYEKL. The CDR3 has 15 amino acids. Trimming took 4 bases from V and 3 from J; bases not matched to a gene: 5. CDR3 sequence (DNA): TGCGCCAGCAGCCGCGGGAGGGCCATAACAGATACGCAGTATTTT. This translates into CASSRGRAITDTQYF.

V and J are TRBV29-1 and TRBJ2-1, with 9 bases aligning to TRBD2. The CDR3 sequence is 14 residues long. V was pared by 5 bases and J by 2 bases, with 4 bases of the junction left unmatched. CDR1 is SQVTM, CDR2 ANQGSEA, per germline. CDR3 residues: CSVLAGGPYNEQFF. CDR3 nucleotides: TGCAGCGTTCTCGCGGGAGGGCCCTACAATGAGCAGTTCTTC.

This chain connects TRBV19 to TRBJ1-1; no clear D gene. V was shortened by 1 base and J by 7 bases, with 7 bases between the two germline ends. In germline, CDR1 is LNHDA, CDR2 SQIVND (reference sequence). The CDR3 runs to 12 residues. CDR3 region: CASSIGADEAFF. The CDR3 nucleotides are TGTGCCAGTAGTATAGGAGCAGATGAAGCTTTCTTT. Supplemented by reference TRBV19 and TRBJ1-1, the full variable domain reads DGGITQSPKYLFRKEGQNVTLSCEQNLNHDAMYWYRQDPGQGLRLIYYSQIVNDFQKGDIAEGYSVSREKKESFPLTVTSAQKNPTAFYLCASSIGADEAFFGQGTRLTVV.

This chain links TRBV5-6 with TRBJ1-1; 7 bases line up with TRBD1. The CDR3 has 15 residues. Germline V gene data show CDR1 as SGHDT and CDR2 as YYEEEE. Trimming took 1 base from V and 3 from J; bases not matched to a gene: 6. DNA for the CDR3: TGTGCCAGCAGCTTGACAACAGGGGCCCACACTGAAGCTTTCTTT. Its protein is CASSLTTGAHTEAFF.

V gene TRBV5-1 combines with J gene TRBJ1-4; tentative D call: TRBD1 (5 bases). Per germline, CDR1 SGHRS and CDR2 YFSETQ. The CDR3 is made up of 16 amino acids. Trimming removed 4 bases at V and 3 bases at J, with 16 bases between. The CDR3 nucleotides read TGCGCCAGCAGCCCGCGGGCGATGGGGGCTAATGAAAAACTGTTTTTT. Residues: CASSPRAMGANEKLFF. Variable domain in full (rest from reference TRBV5-1 and TRBJ1-4): KAGVTQTPRYLIKTRGQQVTLSCSPISGHRSVSWYQQTPGQGLQFLFEYFSETQRNKGNFPGRFSGRQFSNSRSEMNVSTLELGDSALYLCASSPRAMGANEKLFFGSGTQLSVL.

This rearrangement joins TRBV5-4 to TRBJ2-5; 8 nucleotides align to TRBD2. The CDR3 covers 15 residues. Unmatched junction bases numbered 8, after V lost 2 bases and J lost 5 bases. Germline CDR1 is SGHNT and CDR2 is YYREEE (reference sequence). The CDR3 DNA is TGTGCCAGCAGCTTAAGCGGGAGTTTTGTGGAGACCCAGTACTTC. Protein: CASSLSGSFVETQYF. The complete variable domain, with remaining parts taken from reference TRBV5-4 and TRBJ2-5, reads ETGVTQSPTHLIKTRGQQVTLRCSSQSGHNTVSWYQQALGQGPQFIFQYYREEENGRGNFPPRFSGLQFPNYSSELNVNALELDDSALYLCASSLSGSFVETQYFGPGTRLLVL.

This clone occurred once. The chain uses TRBV25-1 and TRBJ2-7; 10 nucleotides line up with TRBD1. J gave up 5 bases and V 8 bases, and 18 bases lay outside the gene matches. CDR3 length equals 17 residues. CDR1 and CDR2 from the germline V gene are MGHDK and SYGVNS. CDR3 DNA sequence: TGTGCCAGCCAGACGACCGTCGGGGGACAGGGGTACAACGAGCAGTACTTC. Protein product: CASQTTVGGQGYNEQYF.

The chain carries TRBV13 and TRBJ2-1; 9 nucleotides match TRBD2. V lost 4 bases to trimming and J lost 9 bases; unmatched junction nucleotides: 4. Looked up from germline, CDR1 is PRHDT and CDR2 is FYEKMQ (reference sequence). The CDR3 is made up of 13 amino acids. CDR3 region: CASSSASGIEQFF. The CDR3 DNA reads TGTGCCAGCAGCTCCGCTAGCGGGATTGAGCAGTTCTTC. Full variable domain (missing parts from reference TRBV13 and TRBJ2-1): AAGVIQSPRHLIKEKRETATLKCYPIPRHDTVYWYQQGPGQDPQFLISFYEKMQSDKGSIPDRFSAQQFSDYHSELNMSSLELGDSALYFCASSSASGIEQFFGPGTRLTVL.

This clone occurred once. This chain links TRBV11-2 with TRBJ2-7; D is possibly TRBD1 (6 bases). This CDR3 has 13 amino acids. Germline V gene data show CDR1 as SGHAT and CDR2 as FQNNGV. V lost 6 bases, J lost 4 bases, and 13 bases lay in between. CDR3 protein: CASSLPDRYEQYF. CDR3 DNA: TGTGCCAGCAGTTTACCCGACAGGTACGAGCAGTACTTC.

V is TRBV7-2 and J is TRBJ2-1, with 10 bases matching TRBD2. The CDR3 is 17 residues long. CDR1 is SGHTA and CDR2 is FQGNSA in the germline V gene. With 5 bases clipped from V and 2 bases from J, the junction kept 9 bases outside the gene matches. The CDR3 DNA follows: TGTGCCAGCAGCCCGAGAAGGCTAGCGGGAGCCTACAATGAGCAGTTCTTC. Its protein product is CASSPRRLAGAYNEQFF.

The count of this clone is one. The V call is TRBV19, the J call TRBJ1-1; D is unclear. Germline lookup yields CDR1 LNHDA and CDR2 SQIVND (reference sequence). V was cut by 2 bases and J by 4 bases, with 8 bases left in between. This CDR3 comprises 13 residues. The CDR3 is CASSILVGTEAFF. The CDR3 nucleotides read TGTGCCAGTAGTATATTAGTAGGCACTGAAGCTTTCTTT.

This chain joins TRBV28 and TRBJ2-2, with D unclear. The CDR3 sequence is 12 residues long. CDR1 MDHEN and CDR2 SYDVKM come from the germline V gene. V gave up 5 bases and J gave up 7 bases, with 8 bases separating them. In DNA form, the CDR3 reads TGTGCCAGCAGTCATGAGGTCGGGGAGCTGTTTTTT. It translates to CASSHEVGELFF.

Concerning this clone: This specimen includes other DNA sequences encoding the same CDR3. The V call is TRBV19, the J call TRBJ2-7; D possibly corresponds to TRBD1 (6 bases). The CDR3 has 14 residues. The V and J ends lost 2 bases and 3 bases respectively, with 11 bases between them. CDR1 and CDR2 (germline): LNHDA, SQIVND (reference sequence). CDR3 sequence reads: CASSILAGDYEQYF. CDR3 in DNA: TGTGCCAGTAGTATACTGGCAGGGGACTACGAGCAGTACTTC.

J is TRBJ2-7 and V is TRBV7-2; the D gene could be TRBD1 or TRBD2 (5 bases each). This CDR3 contains 16 residues. CDR1 SGHTA and CDR2 FQGNSA come from the germline V gene. Trimming left V 7 bases short and J 3 bases short, with 22 bases between. As DNA, the CDR3 is TGTGCCAGCACCCCCCACTGGGGCTTTGGGGGCTACGAGCAGTACTTC. It codes for CASTPHWGFGGYEQYF.

The CDR3 region is CASSIGIKEAFF. The DNA for the CDR3 is TGTGCCAGTAGTATAGGGATCAAGGAAGCTTTCTTT. V and J are TRBV19 and TRBJ1-1, with D uncertain. Germline CDR1 is LNHDA and CDR2 is SQIVND (reference sequence). This CDR3 is 12 amino acids long. Trimming cost V 1 base and J 8 bases, with 8 bases left between them.

The chain combines TRBV6-5 with TRBJ1-4; D unresolved. Germline V gene lookup returns CDR1 MNHEY and CDR2 SVGAGI. This CDR3 has 13 amino acids. The germline V and J ends were trimmed by 6 bases and 8 bases, with 13 bases remaining between them. The DNA of the CDR3 is TGTGCCAGCAGCGGTGTTTCAGACGAAAAACTGTTTTTT. Its translation is CASSGVSDEKLFF.

The J gene is TRBJ2-4, the V gene TRBV19; tentative D call: TRBD2 (6 bases). In germline, CDR1 is LNHDA, CDR2 SQIVND (reference sequence). V lost 3 bases to trimming and J lost 8 bases, with 14 bases between them. This CDR3 has 14 residues. CDR3 DNA sequence: TGTGCCAGTAGTATTGATGGGACTGCAGACATTCAGTACTTC. Translation: CASSIDGTADIQYF.